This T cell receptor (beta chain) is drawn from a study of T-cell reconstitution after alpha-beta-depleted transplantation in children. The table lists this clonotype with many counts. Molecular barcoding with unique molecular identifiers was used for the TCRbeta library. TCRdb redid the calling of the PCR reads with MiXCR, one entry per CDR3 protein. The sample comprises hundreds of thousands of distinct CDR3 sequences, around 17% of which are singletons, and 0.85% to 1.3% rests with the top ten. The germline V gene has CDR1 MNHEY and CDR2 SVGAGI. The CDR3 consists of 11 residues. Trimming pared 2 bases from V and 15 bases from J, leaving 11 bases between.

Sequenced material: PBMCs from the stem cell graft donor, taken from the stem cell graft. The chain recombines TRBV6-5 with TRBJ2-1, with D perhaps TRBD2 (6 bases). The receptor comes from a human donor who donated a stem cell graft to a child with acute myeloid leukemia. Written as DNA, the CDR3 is TGTGCCAGCAGTTACGGAGGGGAACGGTTCTTC. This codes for CASSYGGERFF.